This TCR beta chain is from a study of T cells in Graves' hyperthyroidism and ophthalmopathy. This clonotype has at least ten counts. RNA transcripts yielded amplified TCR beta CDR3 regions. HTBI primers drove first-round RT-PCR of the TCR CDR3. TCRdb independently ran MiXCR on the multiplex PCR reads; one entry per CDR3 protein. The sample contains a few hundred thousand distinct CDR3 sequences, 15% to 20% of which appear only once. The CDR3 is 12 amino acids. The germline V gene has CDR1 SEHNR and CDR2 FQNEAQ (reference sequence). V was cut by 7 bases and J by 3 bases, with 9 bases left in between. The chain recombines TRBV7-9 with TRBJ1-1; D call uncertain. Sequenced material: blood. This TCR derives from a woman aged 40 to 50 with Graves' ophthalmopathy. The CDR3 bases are TGTGCCAGCATCTACCCGGACACTGAAGCTTTCTTT. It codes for CASIYPDTEAFF.